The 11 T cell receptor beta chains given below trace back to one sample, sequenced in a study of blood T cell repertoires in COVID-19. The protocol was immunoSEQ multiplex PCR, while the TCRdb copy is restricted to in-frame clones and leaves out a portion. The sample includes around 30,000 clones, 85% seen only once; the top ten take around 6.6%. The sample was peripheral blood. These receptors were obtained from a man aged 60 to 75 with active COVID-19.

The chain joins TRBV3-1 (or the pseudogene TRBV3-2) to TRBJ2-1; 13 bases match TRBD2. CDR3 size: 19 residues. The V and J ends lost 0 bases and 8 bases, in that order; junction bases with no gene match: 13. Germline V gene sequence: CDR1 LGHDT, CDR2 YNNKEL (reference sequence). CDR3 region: CASSQDLAGTSGTMYEQFF. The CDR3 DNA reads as TGTGCCAGCAGCCAAGATCTGGCCGGGACTAGCGGGACTATGTATGAGCAGTTCTTC.

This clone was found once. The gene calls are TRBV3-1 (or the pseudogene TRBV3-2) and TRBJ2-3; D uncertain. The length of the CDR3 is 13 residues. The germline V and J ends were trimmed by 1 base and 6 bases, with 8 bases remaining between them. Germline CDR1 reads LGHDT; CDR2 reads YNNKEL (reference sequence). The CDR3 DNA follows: TGTGCCAGCAGCCAAGTATCCGGTGATACGCAGTATTTT. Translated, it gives CASSQVSGDTQYF.

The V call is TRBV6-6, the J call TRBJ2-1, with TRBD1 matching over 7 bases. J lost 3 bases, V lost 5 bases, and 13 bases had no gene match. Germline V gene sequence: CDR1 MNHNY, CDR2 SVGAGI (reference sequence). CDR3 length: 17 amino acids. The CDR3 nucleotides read TGTGCCAGCAGTCGAGGGGGCCGCCCGAGTGTCTACAATGAGCAGTTCTTC. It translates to CASSRGGRPSVYNEQFF.

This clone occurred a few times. DNA of the CDR3: TGTGCCAGCAGCTTAAAAGCGGGAGTTGGTGCAGATACGCAGTATTTT. It yields the protein CASSLKAGVGADTQYF. This sequence joins TRBV7-9 and TRBJ2-3; 8 nucleotides match TRBD2. CDR1 is SEHNR and CDR2 is FQNEAQ in the germline V gene (reference sequence). V gave up 2 bases and J gave up 4 bases; unmatched junction bases: 8. The CDR3 covers 16 residues.

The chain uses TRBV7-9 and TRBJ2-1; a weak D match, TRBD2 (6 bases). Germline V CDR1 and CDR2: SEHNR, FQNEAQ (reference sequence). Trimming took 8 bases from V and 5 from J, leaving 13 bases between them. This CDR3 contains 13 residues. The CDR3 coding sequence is TGTGCCAGCGGGGGACTCCCGGACAATGAGCAGTTCTTC. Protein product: CASGGLPDNEQFF.

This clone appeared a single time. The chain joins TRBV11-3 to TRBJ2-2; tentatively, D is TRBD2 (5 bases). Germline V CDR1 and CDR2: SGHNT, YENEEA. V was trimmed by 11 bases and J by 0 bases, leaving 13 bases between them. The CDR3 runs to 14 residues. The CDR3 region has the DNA TGTGCCGGAGCCAGCGGAGCGAACACCGGGGAGCTGTTTTTT. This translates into CAGASGANTGELFF.

CDR3 bases: TGTGCCAGCAGCCGCGGGGCCCGACAAGAGACCCAGTACTTC. Translated: CASSRGARQETQYF. The gene calls are TRBV28 and TRBJ2-5, with D possibly matching TRBD2 (6 bases). Looked up from germline, CDR1 is MDHEN and CDR2 is SYDVKM. CDR3 length: 14 amino acids. Between the trimmed V and J ends, which lost 6 bases and 2 bases, there was a span of 13 bases.

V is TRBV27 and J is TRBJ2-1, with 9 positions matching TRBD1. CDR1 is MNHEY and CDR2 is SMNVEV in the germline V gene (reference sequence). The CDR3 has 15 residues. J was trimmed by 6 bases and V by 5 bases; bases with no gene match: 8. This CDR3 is CASSPNRGLFNEQFF. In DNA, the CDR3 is TGTGCCAGCAGTCCCAACAGGGGGCTTTTCAATGAGCAGTTCTTC.

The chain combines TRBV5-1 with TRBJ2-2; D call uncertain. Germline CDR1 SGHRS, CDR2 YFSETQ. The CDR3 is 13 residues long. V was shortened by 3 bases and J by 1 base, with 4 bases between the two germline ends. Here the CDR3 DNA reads TGCGCCAGCAGCTCACAGAACACCGGGGAGCTGTTTTTT. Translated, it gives CASSSQNTGELFF. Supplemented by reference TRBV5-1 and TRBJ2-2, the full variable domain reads KAGVTQTPRYLIKTRGQQVTLSCSPISGHRSVSWYQQTPGQGLQFLFEYFSETQRNKGNFPGRFSGRQFSNSRSEMNVSTLELGDSALYLCASSSQNTGELFFGEGSRLTVL.

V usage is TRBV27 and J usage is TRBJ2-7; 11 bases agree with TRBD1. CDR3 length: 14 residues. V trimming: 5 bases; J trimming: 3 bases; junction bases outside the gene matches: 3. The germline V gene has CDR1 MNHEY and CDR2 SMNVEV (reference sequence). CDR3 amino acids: CASSPGTGGYEQYF. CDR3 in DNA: TGTGCCAGCAGTCCTGGGACAGGGGGCTACGAGCAGTACTTC.

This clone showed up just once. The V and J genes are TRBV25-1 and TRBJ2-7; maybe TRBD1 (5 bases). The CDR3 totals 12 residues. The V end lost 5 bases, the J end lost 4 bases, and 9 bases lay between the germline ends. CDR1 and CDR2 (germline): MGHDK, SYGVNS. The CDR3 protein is CASSIQEYEQYF. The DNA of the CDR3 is TGTGCCAGCAGTATACAGGAATACGAGCAGTACTTC.